The 26 T cell receptor beta chains reported below all come from one sample, sequenced in a study of T cell responses to AZD1222 COVID-19 vaccine. The protocol was immunoSEQ multiplex PCR, while the TCRdb copy is restricted to in-frame clones and leaves out a portion. Among about 150,000 clones listed, approximately 92% were seen once. The sample was peripheral blood, taken on day 0 of AZD1222 vaccination. These receptors were obtained from an adult in good health.

This chain connects TRBV10-3 to TRBJ1-5; 7 bases match TRBD1. V dropped 2 bases and J dropped 5; count of bases not matched to a gene: 3. The germline CDR1 and CDR2 sequences are ENHRY and SYGVKD. The CDR3 extends over 14 amino acids. The CDR3 reads CAISERQGDQPQHF. The CDR3 region has the DNA TGTGCCATCAGTGAGAGACAGGGAGATCAGCCCCAGCATTTT.

The chain combines TRBV27 with TRBJ2-2; D is possibly TRBD1 (6 bases). This CDR3 is built from 15 residues. The germline V gene has CDR1 MNHEY and CDR2 SMNVEV (reference sequence). V lost 4 bases, J lost 4 bases, and 13 bases lay in between. CDR3 DNA: TGTGCCAGCAGTTCCGGGACACCGAGCACCGGGGAGCTGTTTTTT. It codes for CASSSGTPSTGELFF.

This sequence joins TRBV28 and TRBJ1-6; no definite D call. V gave up 5 bases and J gave up 7 bases, with 15 bases separating them. Germline V gives CDR1 MDHEN, CDR2 SYDVKM. The CDR3 totals 15 residues. As DNA, the CDR3 is TGTGCCAGCAGTCCTCCGGGATTACGGAATTCACCCCTCCACTTT. This encodes CASSPPGLRNSPLHF.

V is TRBV6-2 or TRBV6-3 and J is TRBJ1-2, with D maybe TRBD1 (5 bases). This CDR3 contains 15 residues. Germline CDR1 reads MNHEY; CDR2 reads SVGEGT. Trimming stripped 4 bases from V and 4 bases from J, with 16 bases between. CDR3 region: CASSFLDSLIYGYTF. For the CDR3, the DNA is TGTGCCAGCAGTTTTTTAGACAGCTTGATCTATGGCTACACCTTC.

The chain employs TRBV4-1 and TRBJ1-3; D possibly corresponds to TRBD1 (6 bases). Trimming shortened V by 1 base and J by 4 bases, and 11 bases separated the two germline ends. The CDR3 is made up of 15 amino acids. Germline V CDR1 and CDR2: MGHRA, YSYEKL. This chain's CDR3 is CASSQGPGAGNTIYF. The CDR3 DNA reads TGCGCCAGCAGCCAAGGCCCAGGGGCGGGAAACACCATATATTTT.

The rearrangement joins TRBV29-1 to TRBJ1-2; TRBD1 aligns across 7 bases. The CDR3 is 12 residues long. V shed 8 bases, J shed 5 bases, and the junction held 8 bases outside the gene matches. Germline loops: CDR1 SQVTM, CDR2 ANQGSEA. CDR3 in DNA: TGCAGCACCCGGGACAGTGTGTATGGCTACACCTTC. Its translation is CSTRDSVYGYTF.

This chain joins TRBV27 and TRBJ2-3, with 10 bases that match TRBD1. V lost 5 bases to trimming and J lost 4 bases; unmatched junction nucleotides: 6. The germline V gene has CDR1 MNHEY and CDR2 SMNVEV (reference sequence). The CDR3 spans 15 residues. The CDR3 DNA sequence: TGTGCCAGCAGTCCACAGACAGGGGGCGCAGATACGCAGTATTTT. It translates to CASSPQTGGADTQYF.

The chain is built from TRBV7-2 and TRBJ1-5; no firm D call. Trimming shortened V by 11 bases and J by 3 bases, and 14 bases separated the two germline ends. This CDR3 region has 13 residues. From germline, CDR1 is SGHTA and CDR2 FQGNSA. CDR3 sequence reads: CASATSLNQPQHF. The DNA for the CDR3 is TGTGCCTCAGCCACCAGCCTCAATCAGCCCCAGCATTTT. The full variable domain, completed using reference TRBV7-2 and TRBJ1-5, is GAGVSQSPSNKVTEKGKDVELRCDPISGHTALYWYRQSLGQGLEFLIYFQGNSAPDKSGLPSDRFSAERTGGSVSTLTIQRTQQEDSAVYLCASATSLNQPQHFGDGTRLSIL.

Points on this clone: Other DNA sequences in this specimen translate into the identical CDR3. The J gene is TRBJ2-2, the V gene TRBV3-1 (or the pseudogene TRBV3-2), with TRBD2 matching over 8 bases. J was trimmed by 6 bases and V by 2 bases; bases with no gene match: 2. The CDR3 is made up of 14 amino acids. In germline, CDR1 is LGHDT, CDR2 YNNKEL (reference sequence). CDR3 residues: CASSQSGGAGELFF. In nucleotides, the CDR3 is TGTGCCAGCAGCCAATCGGGGGGGGCCGGGGAGCTGTTTTTT.

This chain connects TRBV30 to TRBJ1-5; D is unclear. Germline CDR1 GTSNPN, CDR2 SVGIG (reference sequence). V was clipped by 1 base and J by 2 bases, with 12 bases between them. The CDR3 is made up of 15 amino acids. CDR3 sequence reads: CAWSAIDNGNQPQHF. DNA of the CDR3: TGTGCCTGGAGTGCCATCGACAACGGCAATCAGCCCCAGCATTTT.

This chain joins TRBV18 and TRBJ2-5; TRBD2 aligns across 7 bases. The CDR3 contains 18 residues. Germline assignment: CDR1 KGHSH and CDR2 LQKENI. With 4 bases clipped from V and 0 bases from J, the junction kept 14 bases outside the gene matches. The CDR3 region has the DNA TGTGCCAGCTCACGGTCTTACGGGGGGAGCTCGTACCAAGAGACCCAGTACTTC. Translating it yields CASSRSYGGSSYQETQYF.

The genes are TRBV7-2 and TRBJ2-3; D call uncertain. The V gene's germline CDR1 is SGHTA and CDR2 FQGNSA. The CDR3 has 11 amino acids. V was shortened by 5 bases and J by 6 bases, with 6 bases between the two germline ends. This CDR3 reads CASSRRDTQYF. DNA of the CDR3: TGTGCCAGCAGCCGCAGGGATACGCAGTATTTT.

V gene TRBV9 combines with J gene TRBJ2-1; possibly TRBD2 for D (6 bases). The germline V gene encodes CDR1 SGDLS and CDR2 YYNGEE. The ends were cut back, 7 bases at V and 3 bases at J, with 26 bases in the middle. The CDR3 length is 18 residues. The DNA of the CDR3 is TGTGCCAGCTGCGAGCGGGCCGAGCCACCTCCCTACTACAATGAGCAGTTCTTC. Protein product: CASCERAEPPPYYNEQFF.

V is TRBV7-3 and J is TRBJ2-5, with D tentatively TRBD1 or TRBD2 (6 bases each). Germline CDR1 and CDR2: SGHTA and FQGTGA. The CDR3 loop spans 15 amino acids. The V end lost 2 bases, the J end lost 1 base, and 11 bases lay between the germline ends. The CDR3 coding sequence is TGTGCCAGCAGCTTAGGACGGGGGCGCCAAGAGACCCAGTACTTC. Its translation is CASSLGRGRQETQYF.

V and J are TRBV5-1 and TRBJ2-3; the D gene is possibly TRBD2 (6 bases). This CDR3 comprises 14 residues. Trimming took off 4 bases at V and 1 base at J, with 10 bases between the two ends. Germline CDR1 and CDR2: SGHRS and YFSETQ. The CDR3 loop is CASSRGDRTDTQYF. CDR3 coding DNA: TGCGCCAGCAGCCGCGGGGACCGCACAGATACGCAGTATTTT.

V usage is TRBV5-1 and J usage is TRBJ2-7; 8 bases fit TRBD1. The length of the CDR3 is 14 residues. Germline trimming cut 3 bases from V and 3 bases from J; bases unmatched to any gene: 5. Looked up from germline, CDR1 is SGHRS and CDR2 is YFSETQ. CDR3 sequence reads: CASSSRTGHYEQYF. The DNA for the CDR3 is TGCGCCAGCAGCTCTAGGACAGGGCACTACGAGCAGTACTTC.

V usage is TRBV4-3 and J usage is TRBJ2-1, with 9 bases identical to TRBD2. Losses at the gene ends were 4 bases for V and 4 bases for J; bases not matched to a gene: 11. CDR3 size: 17 residues. Germline assignment: CDR1 LGHNA and CDR2 YSLEER. CDR3 nucleotide sequence: TGCGCCAGCAGCCCCATCCTTGCGACTAGCGGATACAATGAGCAGTTCTTC. Translating it yields CASSPILATSGYNEQFF.

The chain uses TRBV2 and TRBJ1-5; possible D gene TRBD1, 5 bases. The length of the CDR3 is 14 residues. The germline gives CDR1 SNHLY, CDR2 FYNNEI. The V end was cut by 7 bases, the J end by 7 bases, with 17 bases between. This CDR3 is CASTESGGEQPQHF. As DNA, the CDR3 is TGTGCCAGCACCGAGAGTGGGGGAGAACAGCCCCAGCATTTT.

The DNA of the CDR3 is TGCAGCGTTGAATCGGGACAGGGTATCCCCGAGCAGTACTTC. This sequence encodes CSVESGQGIPEQYF. The V and J genes are TRBV29-1 and TRBJ2-7, with TRBD1 matching over 9 bases. The ends lost 2 bases at V and 6 bases at J; junction bases unmatched: 8. The CDR3 has 14 residues. CDR1 and CDR2 (germline): SQVTM, ANQGSEA.

This chain links TRBV2 with TRBJ1-1; D ambiguous. Germline V gene lookup returns CDR1 SNHLY and CDR2 FYNNEI. This CDR3 comprises 13 residues. Trimming left V 5 bases short and J 6 bases short, with 13 bases between. The CDR3 bases are TGTGCCAGCAGTTCTGCGGCGTTATCTGAAGCTTTCTTT. It is translated as CASSSAALSEAFF.

The V gene is TRBV12-3 or TRBV12-4, the J gene TRBJ1-5; D uncertain. The CDR3 contains 13 residues. The germline V and J ends were trimmed by 2 bases and 3 bases, with 5 bases remaining between them. The CDR3 protein is CASSLTINQPQHF. The CDR3 DNA follows: TGTGCCAGCAGTTTAACAATCAATCAGCCCCAGCATTTT.

This clone is a singleton in its sample. The chain carries TRBV4-2 and TRBJ2-1, with 7 bases that match TRBD2. Germline V gene sequence: CDR1 LGHNA, CDR2 YNFKEQ. This CDR3 spans 15 amino acids. V shed 0 bases and J 14 bases; nucleotides not matched to a gene: 13. CDR3 sequence: CASSQDLGLDDIKFF. CDR3 bases: TGTGCCAGCAGCCAAGATCTTGGACTAGACGACATCAAGTTCTTC.

V is TRBV10-2 and J is TRBJ1-5; no clear D gene. This CDR3 region has 13 residues. CDR1 and CDR2 (germline): WSHSY, SAAADI. V was pared by 5 bases and J by 4 bases, with 9 bases between. CDR3 residues: CASSSDGNQPQHF. CDR3 in DNA: TGCGCCAGCAGTTCGGACGGTAATCAGCCCCAGCATTTT.

This clone was seen a few times. The rearrangement uses TRBV27 and TRBJ1-5; TRBD1 aligns across 12 bases. Looked up from germline, CDR1 is MNHEY and CDR2 is SMNVEV (reference sequence). V was pared by 6 bases and J by 9 bases, with 3 bases of the junction left unmatched. CDR3 length: 13 residues. The DNA for the CDR3 is TGTGCCAGCAGCCGGGACAGGGGGCTGCCCCAGCATTTT. Translating gives CASSRDRGLPQHF.

J is TRBJ2-7 and V is TRBV10-1; D remains unclear. V was shortened by 7 bases and J by 6 bases, with 7 bases between the two germline ends. The CDR3 spans 10 residues. From germline, CDR1 is WNHNN and CDR2 SYGVQD (reference sequence). The CDR3 spells CASIPGEQYF. The CDR3 region has the DNA TGCGCCAGCATTCCTGGCGAGCAGTACTTC.

The gene calls are TRBV11-2 and TRBJ2-1; maybe TRBD2 (6 bases). Per germline, CDR1 SGHAT and CDR2 FQNNGV. Between the trimmed V and J ends, which lost 0 bases and 1 base, there was a span of 10 bases. The CDR3 sequence is 16 residues long. The CDR3 DNA is TGTGCCAGCAGCTTAGAGGAGCGGGCTTCCTACAATGAGCAGTTCTTC. Its protein is CASSLEERASYNEQFF.